A single sample is the source of the 29 T cell receptor beta chains below, sequenced in a study of read filtering for tumor transcriptome and immune sequencing. Molecular barcoded adaptors covering alpha/delta and beta/gamma chains were used on around 370 ng RNA. Using its own MiXCR run on the reads, TCRdb lists one record per CDR3 protein. Of under 150,000 distinct CDR3 sequences in the sample, approximately 13% were seen once. The sample was a population of CD138-negative cells sorted from bone marrow. These receptors came from a donor at least 40 years old with multiple myeloma.

This clonotype has ten or more counts. The chain joins TRBV4-3 to TRBJ2-1; 9 positions match TRBD2. Germline assignment: CDR1 LGHNA and CDR2 YSLEER. The CDR3 extends over 15 amino acids. The V and J ends lost 1 base and 8 bases, in that order; junction bases with no gene match: 6. Here the CDR3 reads CASSQGGLAGDEQFF. The CDR3 DNA reads as TGCGCCAGCAGCCAAGGGGGGTTAGCGGGAGATGAGCAGTTCTTC.

This clonotype has a count of ten or more. The chain combines TRBV6-2 or TRBV6-3 with TRBJ2-1; no firm D call. CDR1 MNHEY and CDR2 SVGEGT come from the germline V gene. The CDR3 covers 12 residues. V lost 6 bases to trimming and J lost 1 base, with 4 bases between them. CDR3 nucleotides: TGTGCCAGCAGGGATTCCTACAATGAGCAGTTCTTC. This gives the protein CASRDSYNEQFF.

A note on this clonotype: Given a much more abundant clone one base away, this may be a read error. The chain is built from TRBV18 and TRBJ2-1; TRBD2 matches at 9 bases. This CDR3 has 13 amino acids. Germline CDR1 is KGHSH and CDR2 is LQKENI. CDR3 amino acids: CANSSSGSNEQFF. In DNA, the CDR3 is TGTGCCAACTCAAGTAGCGGGAGCAATGAGCAGTTCTTC.

This clonotype was recorded many times. This rearrangement joins TRBV5-3 to TRBJ2-7, with D possibly being TRBD2 (5 bases). TRBV5-3 is treated as an ORF (open reading frame) with a function not yet certain. V was shortened by 4 bases and J by 0 bases, with 8 bases between the two germline ends. The CDR3 totals 13 residues. In nucleotides, the CDR3 is TGTGCCAGAAGCCGGAGGAGCTCCTACGAGCAGTACTTC. This codes for CARSRRSSYEQYF.

This clonotype was seen repeatedly, ten times or more. The V gene is TRBV20-1, the J gene TRBJ2-7, with 10 nucleotides matching TRBD2. This CDR3 has 14 residues. The V segment lost 2 bases and the J segment 4 bases; nucleotides outside the gene matches: 5. Germline CDR1 is DFQATT and CDR2 is SNEGSKA (reference sequence). CDR3 amino acids: CSARQLAGRYEQYF. The CDR3 DNA is TGCAGTGCTAGACAACTAGCGGGACGGTACGAGCAGTACTTC.

In this sample, this clonotype turned up many times. The J gene is TRBJ1-4, the V gene TRBV19; D may be TRBD1 (6 bases). Germline V lookup: CDR1 LNHDA, CDR2 SQIVND (reference sequence). This CDR3 is 14 amino acids long. V shed 3 bases and J shed 5 bases, with 10 bases lying between them. The CDR3 DNA reads TGTGCCAGTAGTATCGGACAGAGGAATGAAAAACTGTTTTTT. The encoded protein is CASSIGQRNEKLFF.

The chain is built from TRBV20-1 and TRBJ2-7; maybe TRBD1 (6 bases). The V gene lost 5 bases and the J gene lost 6 bases, with 20 bases spanning the gap. The germline gives CDR1 DFQATT, CDR2 SNEGSKA (reference sequence). The CDR3 extends over 14 amino acids. In DNA, the CDR3 is TGCAGTGCTCCCCCCCCCACAGGGACCGGCGAGCAGTACTTC. Protein product: CSAPPPTGTGEQYF.

This clonotype appeared many times. The CDR3 is CASSYGTVTYEQYF. DNA of the CDR3: TGTGCCAGCAGTTACGGGACGGTTACCTACGAGCAGTACTTC. J is TRBJ2-7 and V is TRBV6-2 or TRBV6-3; D may correspond to TRBD1 or TRBD2 (5 bases each). The V gene's germline CDR1 is MNHEY and CDR2 SVGEGT. This CDR3 is 14 amino acids long. Trimming shortened V by 2 bases and J by 2 bases, and 10 bases separated the two germline ends.

This clonotype was seen ten or more times. The chain carries TRBV7-2 and TRBJ2-7; D is undetermined. The V gene lost 3 bases and the J gene lost 2 bases, with 8 bases spanning the gap. Germline CDR1 and CDR2: SGHTA and FQGNSA. The length of the CDR3 is 13 residues. Here the CDR3 DNA reads TGTGCCAGCAGCTTCTCCCGACCCTACGAGCAGTACTTC. It encodes CASSFSRPYEQYF.

This clonotype was counted between two and nine times. This could be a read error, since a much larger clone is one nucleotide away. The CDR3 here is CSARDSGRFFYGYAF. The CDR3 DNA reads TGCAGTGCTAGAGATTCGGGACGGTTTTTTTATGGCTACGCCTTC. The rearrangement joins TRBV20-1 to TRBJ1-2; a possible D gene is TRBD1 (5 bases). The CDR3 totals 15 residues. Per germline, CDR1 DFQATT and CDR2 SNEGSKA (reference sequence).

The sample holds many counts of this clonotype. The V call is TRBV3-1, the J call TRBJ2-3; TRBD2 might be the D (5 bases). Trimming cost V 4 bases and J 6 bases, with 20 bases left between them. The CDR3 has 16 residues. Per the germline V gene, CDR1 is LGHDT and CDR2 is YNNKEL (reference sequence). The CDR3 loop reads CASSPLATRTWDTQYF. For the CDR3, the DNA is TGTGCCAGCAGCCCCTTGGCAACCAGGACTTGGGATACGCAGTATTTT.

There are many counts of this clonotype. The chain links TRBV20-1 to TRBJ1-1; possible D gene TRBD1, 5 bases. V shed 4 bases and J shed 6 bases, with 15 bases lying between them. This CDR3 comprises 13 residues. Per germline, CDR1 DFQATT and CDR2 SNEGSKA (reference sequence). CDR3 in DNA: TGCAGTGCTAAAGGTGGAGGGGCTCCTGAAGCTTTCTTT. This codes for CSAKGGGAPEAFF.

This clonotype was seen a handful of times. Being one base from a much bigger clone, this may be a read error. This chain joins TRBV5-1 and TRBJ1-2; D gene ambiguous. CDR3 length equals 14 residues. Germline V gene data show CDR1 as SGHRS and CDR2 as YFSETQ. V dropped 1 base and J dropped 2 bases, with 9 bases sitting between them. The CDR3 coding sequence is TGCGCCAGCAGCTTGTCTGGCAGCAACTATGGCTACACCTTC. Protein: CASSLSGSNYGYTF.

In its sample, this clonotype was seen many times. The chain combines TRBV7-6 with TRBJ1-5, with no clear D. This CDR3 is 14 amino acids long. Germline assignment: CDR1 SGHVS and CDR2 FNYEAQ. With 2 bases removed from V and 2 bases from J, the gap between germline ends came to 7 bases. CDR3 residues: CASSLQEGNQPQHF. The CDR3 DNA reads as TGTGCCAGCAGCTTACAGGAGGGCAATCAGCCCCAGCATTTT.

About this clonotype: This could be a read error, since a much larger clone is one nucleotide away. This chain joins TRBV24-1 and TRBJ2-7, with 8 bases identical to TRBD1. V lost 9 bases and J lost 2; bases outside the gene matches: 14. This CDR3 contains 16 residues. CDR1 and CDR2 from the germline V gene are KGHDR and SFDVKD. The CDR3 spells CATPPAQTGETYEQYF. CDR3 DNA: TGTGCCACCCCCCCGGCCCAGACAGGGGAGACCTACGAGCAGTACTTC.

This clonotype was detected a few times. The chain carries TRBV5-6 and TRBJ2-2, with a possible D match to TRBD2 (5 bases). The CDR3 consists of 15 residues. Germline CDR1 is SGHDT and CDR2 is YYEEEE. V gave up 4 bases and J gave up 0 bases, with 10 bases separating them. In DNA, the CDR3 is TGTGCCAGCAGCCTGACTACTACGAACACCGGGGAGCTGTTTTTT. This sequence encodes CASSLTTTNTGELFF.

The gene calls are TRBV2 and TRBJ2-1, with TRBD1 identical over 8 bases. V shed 5 bases and J 10 bases; nucleotides not matched to a gene: 10. Germline V lookup: CDR1 SNHLY, CDR2 FYNNEI. This CDR3 has 14 residues. The CDR3 is CASSPTDRVGEQFF. The CDR3 coding sequence is TGTGCCAGCAGTCCGACGGACAGGGTAGGAGAGCAGTTCTTC.

Remarks on this clonotype: This is likely an artifact of a read error, given a far larger clone one base away. This sequence joins TRBV11-2 and TRBJ2-1; 7 nucleotides align to TRBD1. The CDR3 has 15 amino acids. Germline CDR1 reads SGHAT; CDR2 reads FQNNGV. This CDR3 reads CASSPRTGYTGEQLF. DNA for the CDR3: TGTGCCAGCAGCCCACGGACAGGTTACACGGGTGAGCAGCTCTTC. Full variable domain (outside the CDR3, taken from reference TRBV11-2 and TRBJ2-1): EAGVAQSPRYKIIEKRQSVAFWCNPISGHATLYWYQQILGQGPKLLIQFQNNGVVDDSQLPKDRFSAERLKGVDSTLKIQPAKLEDSAVYLCASSPRTGYTGEQLFGPGTRLTVL.

This clonotype has a count of ten or more. The V gene is TRBV4-3, the J gene TRBJ2-2; the match to TRBD1 covers 12 bases. Germline V CDR1 and CDR2: LGHNA, YSLEER. Trimming at V came to 0 bases and at J to 5 bases, leaving 19 bases not matched to a gene. The CDR3 loop spans 22 amino acids. CDR3: CASSQDLPAVWGTGGGTGELFF. The CDR3 DNA is TGCGCCAGCAGCCAAGATCTACCGGCGGTTTGGGGGACAGGGGGCGGTACCGGGGAGCTGTTTTTT.

This clonotype was recorded many times. V is TRBV29-1 and J is TRBJ2-7, with D possibly matching TRBD2 (5 bases). The CDR3 sequence is 15 residues long. V was clipped by 2 bases and J by 1 base, with 15 bases between them. Germline assignment: CDR1 SQVTM and CDR2 ANQGSEA. CDR3 DNA sequence: TGCAGCGTTGAAAGAGGGATGGGCAGGTCCTACGAGCAGTACTTC. Translated, it gives CSVERGMGRSYEQYF.

This clonotype was seen many times. V usage is TRBV6-5 and J usage is TRBJ2-1, with 11 bases matching TRBD2. The CDR3 totals 14 residues. Germline V gene sequence: CDR1 MNHEY, CDR2 SVGAGI. V was clipped by 5 bases and J by 9 bases; unmatched bases: 6. CDR3 sequence (DNA): TGTGCCAGCAGTACTAGCGGGAGCGCCGGTGAGCAGTTCTTC. Translating gives CASSTSGSAGEQFF.

This clonotype was recorded at least ten times. The V gene is TRBV4-3, the J gene TRBJ1-1; 7 bases are a match to TRBD1. Looked up from germline, CDR1 is LGHNA and CDR2 is YSLEER. J gave up 3 bases and V 1 base, and 8 bases lay outside the gene matches. The CDR3 has 16 residues. CDR3 in amino acids: CASSQGQGRLDTEAFF. In nucleotides, the CDR3 is TGCGCCAGCAGCCAAGGACAGGGACGATTGGACACTGAAGCTTTCTTT.

This clonotype was recorded at least ten times. This sequence joins TRBV29-1 and TRBJ2-3, with D perhaps being TRBD1 or TRBD2 (5 bases each). The germline V and J ends were trimmed by 4 bases and 6 bases, with 14 bases remaining between them. This CDR3 contains 13 residues. Germline CDR1 reads SQVTM; CDR2 reads ANQGSEA. The CDR3: CSVGRGPGDTQYF. DNA for the CDR3: TGCAGCGTTGGTCGGGGCCCTGGGGATACGCAGTATTTT.

At least ten counts were recorded for this clonotype. The chain combines TRBV7-3 with TRBJ2-2, with a weak D call TRBD2 (5 bases). The length of the CDR3 is 17 residues. CDR1 is SGHTA, CDR2 FQGTGA, per germline. Trimming stripped 3 bases from V and 4 bases from J, with 18 bases between. This CDR3 is CASSLNVGDYGTGELFF. In nucleotides, the CDR3 is TGTGCCAGCAGCTTGAACGTGGGAGACTATGGCACCGGGGAGCTGTTTTTT.

This clonotype was seen a handful of times. One base away lies a much larger clone, so this may be a sequencing read error. The V and J genes are TRBV7-8 and TRBJ1-5, with 7 bases fitting TRBD1. From germline, CDR1 is SGHVS and CDR2 FQNEAQ. The CDR3 has 18 amino acids. Germline trimming cut 5 bases from V and 4 bases from J; bases unmatched to any gene: 17. DNA of the CDR3: TGTGCCAGCAGCCTCGTGGAACTAACAGGGGTAGGGAATCAGCCCCAGCATTTT. It specifies CASSLVELTGVGNQPQHF.

This clonotype was detected ten times or more. V and J are TRBV7-9 and TRBJ2-2; 8 bases map to TRBD1. Germline V gene data show CDR1 as SEHNR and CDR2 as FQNEAQ (reference sequence). The V and J ends lost 1 base and 4 bases, in that order; junction bases with no gene match: 8. The length of the CDR3 is 17 residues. CDR3 sequence reads: CASSLGQGATFTGELFF. For the CDR3, the DNA is TGTGCCAGCAGCTTAGGTCAGGGGGCTACTTTCACCGGGGAGCTGTTTTTT. The full variable domain, in which reference TRBV7-9 and TRBJ2-2 provide the parts outside the CDR3, is DTGVSQNPRHKITKRGQNVTFRCDPISEHNRLYWYRQTLGQGPEFLTYFQNEAQLEKSRLLSDRFSAERPKGSFSTLEIQRTEQGDSAMYLCASSLGQGATFTGELFFGEGSRLTVL.

Ten or more counts support this clonotype. The chain uses TRBV10-1 and TRBJ2-1; TRBD2 matches 10 bases. The CDR3 is 14 residues long. J gave up 6 bases and V 6 bases, and 5 bases lay outside the gene matches. In germline, CDR1 is WNHNN, CDR2 SYGVQD (reference sequence). The DNA of the CDR3 is TGCGCCAGCAGGGGGAGCGGGAGGGTCAATGAGCAGTTCTTC. It specifies CASRGSGRVNEQFF.

Many counts were recorded for this clonotype. The V and J genes are TRBV5-1 and TRBJ2-5, with 8 nucleotides matching TRBD2. Losses at the gene ends were 0 bases for V and 5 bases for J; bases not matched to a gene: 6. The CDR3 covers 15 residues. CDR1 is SGHRS, CDR2 YFSETQ, per germline. The CDR3 region has the DNA TGCGCCAGCAGCTTGGAGGTTAGCGGGAAGGAGACCCAGTACTTC. It specifies CASSLEVSGKETQYF.

A few counts support this clonotype. Sequence at one end of the junction differs from germline and may be a read error. The V and J genes are TRBV12-3 or TRBV12-4 and TRBJ1-4; TRBD1 is a possible D gene (5 bases). CDR3 size: 18 residues. CDR3 amino acids: CASSPFGILAGYSEKRFF. CDR3 nucleotides: TGTGCCAGCAGTCCATTCGGGATTTTGGCAGGGTATAGCGAAAAACGGTTTTTT.